The clone carrying this T cell receptor (beta chain) was detected ten times or more. One entry per CDR3 protein results from TCRdb running MiXCR on the 5' RACE reads. Seen here are more than 60,000 distinct CDR3 sequences, 13% observed once, and the top ten hold approximately 6%. The data stem from a study of early T cells in non-severe SARS-CoV-2 infection. V was cut by 4 bases and J by 2 bases, with 9 bases left in between. Per the germline V gene, CDR1 is SGHRS and CDR2 is YFSETQ. The CDR3 is made up of 13 amino acids. The chain couples TRBV5-1 to TRBJ2-5, with D perhaps TRBD1 (5 bases). This clonotype was sampled from an adult who was a healthcare worker with PCR-confirmed SARS-CoV-2 infection or an uninfected control (not recorded which). The specimen sequenced was whole blood. As DNA, the CDR3 is TGCGCCAGCAGCCTGGGGCCTCAAGAGACCCAGTACTTC. Its protein is CASSLGPQETQYF. The full variable domain, completed using reference TRBV5-1 and TRBJ2-5, is KAGVTQTPRYLIKTRGQQVTLSCSPISGHRSVSWYQQTPGQGLQFLFEYFSETQRNKGNFPGRFSGRQFSNSRSEMNVSTLELGDSALYLCASSLGPQETQYFGPGTRLLVL.